The 17 T cell receptor beta chains listed next were all sequenced from one sample in a study of T cells in Graves' hyperthyroidism and ophthalmopathy. Amplified TCR beta CDR3 regions came from RNA transcripts. The study used the HTBI primer set for a first-round RT-PCR of the TCR CDR3. In TCRdb, the multiplex PCR reads were re-called with MiXCR into one record per CDR3 protein. The sample includes hundreds of thousands of distinct CDR3 sequences, 14% of them seen just once. Source material: blood. Receptor source: a woman aged 25-40 years with Graves' hyperthyroidism.

The table lists this clonotype with many counts. V is TRBV25-1 and J is TRBJ2-2, with D perhaps being TRBD1 or TRBD2 (5 bases each). The CDR3 is made up of 13 amino acids. Trimming took 7 bases from V and 5 from J, leaving 11 bases between them. CDR1 and CDR2 from the germline V gene are MGHDK and SYGVNS. The CDR3 DNA is TGTGCCAGCAATATAGGGGAGACCGGGGAGCTGTTTTTT. Translation gives CASNIGETGELFF.

Only a few counts were recorded for this clonotype. This chain uses TRBV2 with TRBJ1-5; D gene unclear. Germline CDR1 is SNHLY and CDR2 is FYNNEI. Deletions cut 7 bases from V and 0 bases from J, with 13 bases between. The CDR3 spans 15 residues. CDR3 sequence: CASTRSSNSNQPQHF. CDR3 nucleotide sequence: TGTGCCAGCACTCGTAGCTCAAATAGCAATCAGCCCCAGCATTTT.

This clonotype appeared a few times. V gene TRBV24-1 combines with J gene TRBJ2-1, with TRBD1 matching over 9 bases. Germline V gene lookup returns CDR1 KGHDR and CDR2 SFDVKD. The CDR3 runs 19 residues. Unmatched junction bases numbered 17, after V lost 3 bases and J lost 6 bases. CDR3 coding DNA: TGTGCCACCAGTGATACATCGTTTTCCGGGACAGGGCCCGCCAATGAGCAGTTCTTC. Protein: CATSDTSFSGTGPANEQFF.

This clonotype was observed a handful of times. The chain joins TRBV6-2 or TRBV6-3 to TRBJ2-7; D might be TRBD2 (6 bases). Trimming stripped 4 bases from V and 4 bases from J, with 14 bases between. CDR1 MNHEY and CDR2 SVGEGT come from the germline V gene. The CDR3 spans 14 residues. DNA for the CDR3: TGTGCCAGCAGTTCCAAGACTAGTAGTTACGAGCAGTACTTC. Residues: CASSSKTSSYEQYF.

The table lists this clonotype with a few counts. This chain uses TRBV20-1 with TRBJ2-1; 8 nucleotides align to TRBD2. V dropped 6 bases and J dropped 7; count of bases not matched to a gene: 14. The CDR3 spans 15 residues. The germline gives CDR1 DFQATT, CDR2 SNEGSKA (reference sequence). The CDR3 sequence: CSALPRGGGRNEQFF. The CDR3 bases are TGCAGTGCCCTCCCCCGGGGGGGGGGCCGGAATGAGCAGTTCTTC.

This clonotype was seen at least ten times. The CDR3 sequence is CASNPGQGSIQETQYF. CDR3 nucleotide sequence: TGTGCCAGCAATCCGGGACAGGGAAGTATTCAAGAGACCCAGTACTTC. The V call is TRBV6-1, the J call TRBJ2-5; 9 positions match TRBD1. CDR1 and CDR2 from the germline V gene are MNHNS and SASEGT. J was trimmed by 2 bases and V by 7 bases; bases with no gene match: 11. The CDR3 length is 16 residues.

This clonotype was observed at least ten times. The junction shows a germline mismatch at one end, possibly a read error. The chain employs TRBV18 and TRBJ2-6, with D perhaps matching TRBD1 (6 bases). Per the germline V gene, CDR1 is KGHSH and CDR2 is LQKENI. The CDR3 contains 15 residues. The DNA of the CDR3 is TGCGCCAGCAGCCCACAGGGAGCTGGGGCCAACGTCCTGACTTTC. This codes for CASSPQGAGANVLTF. Variable domain in full (rest from reference TRBV18 and TRBJ2-6): NAGVMQNPRHLVRRRGQEARLRCSPMKGHSHVYWYRQLPEEGLKFMVYLQKENIIDESGMPKERFSAEFPKEGPSILRIQQVVRGDSAAYFCASSPQGAGANVLTFGAGSRLTVL.

This clonotype came up a few times. The chain combines TRBV19 with TRBJ1-2, with a weak D call TRBD1 (6 bases). This CDR3 contains 17 residues. The V and J ends lost 5 bases and 4 bases respectively, with 23 bases between them. Germline values: CDR1 LNHDA, CDR2 SQIVND (reference sequence). This chain's CDR3 is CASSGLNRDLRGYGYTF. The CDR3 nucleotides read TGTGCCAGTAGTGGATTAAACAGGGACTTGCGTGGCTATGGCTACACCTTC.

The J gene is TRBJ2-5, the V gene TRBV5-1; TRBD1 aligns across 9 bases. CDR1 and CDR2 from the germline V gene are SGHRS and YFSETQ. CDR3 size: 16 residues. Losses at the gene ends were 0 bases for V and 2 bases for J; bases not matched to a gene: 5. The chain's CDR3 is CASSLGDRADQETQYF. In DNA form, the CDR3 reads TGCGCCAGCAGCTTGGGGGACAGGGCGGATCAAGAGACCCAGTACTTC.

This chain joins TRBV28 and TRBJ2-6, with 8 bases identical to TRBD1. In germline, CDR1 is MDHEN, CDR2 SYDVKM. The CDR3 contains 16 residues. V was pared by 5 bases and J by 2 bases, with 5 bases of the junction left unmatched. The DNA for the CDR3 is TGTGCCAGCAGTGACCTGGACAGGGCTGGGGCCAACGTCCTGACTTTC. Its translation is CASSDLDRAGANVLTF.

The rearrangement uses TRBV19 and TRBJ2-2; no firm D call. The germline CDR1 and CDR2 sequences are LNHDA and SQIVND (reference sequence). The CDR3 has 13 amino acids. Trimming removed 6 bases from V and 8 bases from J, with 13 bases in between. The CDR3 sequence is CASRDPPVGELFF. The CDR3, as DNA: TGTGCCAGTAGAGATCCTCCGGTAGGGGAGCTGTTTTTT.

This clonotype showed up many times. This chain connects TRBV20-1 to TRBJ1-5; D is unclear. Germline V lookup: CDR1 DFQATT, CDR2 SNEGSKA (reference sequence). The CDR3 is made up of 12 amino acids. With 6 bases removed from V and 0 bases from J, the gap between germline ends came to 6 bases. In nucleotides, the CDR3 is TGCAGTGCCTTGAATAGCAATCAGCCCCAGCATTTT. Translated: CSALNSNQPQHF.

This clonotype showed up many times. The chain combines TRBV10-3 with TRBJ2-7; 7 bases agree with TRBD2. Trimming at V came to 0 bases and at J to 5 bases, leaving 7 bases not matched to a gene. Germline CDR1 and CDR2: ENHRY and SYGVKD. This CDR3 contains 15 residues. CDR3 amino acids: CAISESGGSGHEQYF. Here the CDR3 DNA reads TGTGCCATCAGTGAGTCAGGCGGGAGCGGCCACGAGCAGTACTTC.

This clonotype has a count of ten or more. This rearrangement joins TRBV20-1 to TRBJ2-7; D is uncertain. The CDR3 consists of 16 residues. The V gene's germline CDR1 is DFQATT and CDR2 SNEGSKA (reference sequence). The V end lost 2 bases, the J end lost 7 bases, and 24 bases lay between the germline ends. CDR3 sequence (DNA): TGCAGTGCTAGATTTAACCGACACGCCGAAACCATGGAGCAGTACTTC. This sequence encodes CSARFNRHAETMEQYF.

This clonotype turned up a few times. J is TRBJ2-7 and V is TRBV18, with 10 bases that match TRBD2. Germline-derived CDR1 and CDR2 are KGHSH and LQKENI. V gave up 5 bases and J gave up 2 bases; unmatched junction bases: 6. CDR3 length equals 15 residues. This chain's CDR3 is CASSSVLAGPYEQYF. The CDR3 DNA follows: TGTGCCAGCTCATCGGTACTAGCGGGACCCTACGAGCAGTACTTC.

At least ten counts were recorded for this clonotype. V is TRBV28 and J is TRBJ2-2; 8 nucleotides match TRBD1. From germline, CDR1 is MDHEN and CDR2 SYDVKM. This CDR3 region has 16 residues. Trimming cost V 5 bases and J 2 bases; bases outside gene matches: 7. In nucleotides, the CDR3 is TGTGCCAGCAGTAAAACCGGGACAGGCAACACCGGGGAGCTGTTTTTT. Protein product: CASSKTGTGNTGELFF.

This clonotype turned up a few times. This rearrangement joins TRBV5-1 to TRBJ2-7; 7 nucleotides match TRBD1. Germline V gene sequence: CDR1 SGHRS, CDR2 YFSETQ. V shed 2 bases, J shed 3 bases, and the junction held 8 bases outside the gene matches. CDR3 length: 15 residues. DNA of the CDR3: TGCGCCAGCAGCTTCCCGGGACAGCCTTTCTACGAGCAGTACTTC. This codes for CASSFPGQPFYEQYF.